This paragraph reports one T cell receptor beta chain. The antigen is undetermined. The V end lost 0 bases, the J end lost 3 bases, and 11 bases lay between the germline ends. The V gene's germline CDR1 is KGHSH and CDR2 LQKENI. CDR3 size: 15 residues. The data originate from a study of T cell responses to AZD1222 COVID-19 vaccine. Across the whole study: Second doses at about 4 or about 12 weeks were pooled.

Sequencing was performed with immunoSEQ multiplex PCR; in TCRdb, only in-frame clones are kept and a portion is missing. Of over 100,000 clones in the sample, about 89% were seen once. Study observations and caveats: Distributed over spike, vaccine-associated CD4 TCRs predominated at 160-218 and 743-854. The sample set comprised mostly white British donors with more females, and clonal diversity was possibly underestimated. Only a handful of AZD1222 recipients were seropositive at baseline.

The sample was peripheral blood, taken on day 0 of AZD1222 vaccination. The receptor comes from an adult in good health. This chain links TRBV18 with TRBJ1-1, with D uncertain. The CDR3 region is CASSPPATGHTEAFF. CDR3 sequence (DNA): TGTGCCAGCTCACCACCGGCGACTGGGCACACTGAAGCTTTCTTT.